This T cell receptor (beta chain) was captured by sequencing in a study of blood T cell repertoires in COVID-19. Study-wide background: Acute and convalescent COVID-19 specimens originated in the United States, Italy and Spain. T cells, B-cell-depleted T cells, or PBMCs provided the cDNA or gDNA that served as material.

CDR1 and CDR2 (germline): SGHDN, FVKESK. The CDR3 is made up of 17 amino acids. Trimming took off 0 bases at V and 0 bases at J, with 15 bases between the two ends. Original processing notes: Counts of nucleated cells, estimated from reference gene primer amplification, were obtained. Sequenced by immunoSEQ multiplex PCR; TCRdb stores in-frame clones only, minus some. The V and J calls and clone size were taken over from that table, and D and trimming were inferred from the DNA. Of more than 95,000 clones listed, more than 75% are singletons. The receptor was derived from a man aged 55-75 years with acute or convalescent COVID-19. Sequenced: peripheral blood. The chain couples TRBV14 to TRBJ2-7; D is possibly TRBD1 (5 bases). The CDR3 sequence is CASSQDRGNRFSYEQYF. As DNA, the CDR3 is TGTGCCAGCAGCCAAGATAGGGGAAACCGCTTCTCCTACGAGCAGTACTTC.